These 20 T cell receptor beta chains originate from one sample sequenced in a study of T cell responses to AZD1222 COVID-19 vaccine. The protocol was immunoSEQ multiplex PCR, while the TCRdb copy is restricted to in-frame clones and leaves out a portion. The repertoire includes under 100,000 clones, approximately 85% of them detected once, and around an eighth sits in the top ten. The material sequenced was peripheral blood, taken 28 days after the second AZD1222 dose. Source of these receptors: an adult who received the AZD1222 COVID-19 vaccine.

The sample holds one count of this clone. CDR3 residues: CASSLDRGWETQYF. The CDR3 DNA sequence: TGTGCCAGCAGCTTGGACAGGGGATGGGAGACCCAGTACTTC. V usage is TRBV6-5 and J usage is TRBJ2-5, with 9 bases identical to TRBD1. CDR1 is MNHEY, CDR2 SVGAGI, per germline. The CDR3 is made up of 14 amino acids. V gave up 6 bases and J gave up 5 bases; unmatched junction bases: 7.

The chain has TRBV24-1 and TRBJ2-5, with TRBD1 identical over 7 bases. The trim removed 3 bases at V and 2 bases at J, leaving 11 bases unmatched. The CDR3 length is 17 residues. CDR1 KGHDR and CDR2 SFDVKD come from the germline V gene. CDR3 residues: CATSDPSLWDRQETQYF. CDR3 nucleotides: TGTGCCACCAGTGATCCCAGCCTTTGGGACAGACAAGAGACCCAGTACTTC.

This rearrangement joins TRBV5-1 to TRBJ1-2; 9 bases fit TRBD1. V lost 5 bases, J lost 5 bases, and 16 bases stayed unmatched. The CDR3 runs to 17 residues. In germline, CDR1 is SGHRS, CDR2 YFSETQ. CDR3 DNA sequence: TGCGCCAGCAGATCGACTACTGGACAGGGGAGGGATTATGGCTACACCTTC. This encodes CASRSTTGQGRDYGYTF.

This clone was seen a handful of times. This rearrangement joins TRBV10-3 to TRBJ2-3, with D possibly being TRBD1 (6 bases). This CDR3 is 15 amino acids long. CDR1 is ENHRY, CDR2 SYGVKD, per germline. Trimming shortened V by 4 bases and J by 5 bases, and 16 bases separated the two germline ends. CDR3 coding DNA: TGTGCCATCAGTGGGGGGACCATAGGGGGAGATACGCAGTATTTT. Its protein is CAISGGTIGGDTQYF.

This clone has a single count. CDR3 coding DNA: TGTGCCAGCTCACCACTTACGACCGGAGAATACAATGAGCAGTTCTTC. It specifies CASSPLTTGEYNEQFF. This chain connects TRBV18 to TRBJ2-1; D gene unclear. Trimming cost V 1 base and J 4 bases, with 14 bases left between them. There are 16 residues in the CDR3. Germline lookup yields CDR1 KGHSH and CDR2 LQKENI.

The chain recombines TRBV23-1 with TRBJ1-1; no definite D call. TRBV23-1 is an ORF, and what it does is uncertain. This CDR3 has 19 residues. Trimming took 0 bases from V and 3 from J, leaving 23 bases between them. The chain's CDR3 is CASSQSEKGVKLGDTEAFF. CDR3 coding DNA: TGCGCCAGCAGTCAATCAGAAAAGGGTGTTAAACTCGGGGACACTGAAGCTTTCTTT.

The J gene is TRBJ2-1, the V gene TRBV29-1; maybe TRBD1 (9 bases). The CDR3 has 15 amino acids. The germline V gene has CDR1 SQVTM and CDR2 ANQGSEA. Trimming shortened V by 6 bases and J by 8 bases, and 23 bases separated the two germline ends. The CDR3 sequence is CSVHGRGQGADEQFF. The DNA of the CDR3 is TGCAGCGTCCACGGGAGGGGACAGGGTGCCGATGAGCAGTTCTTC.

The gene calls are TRBV18 and TRBJ1-1; maybe TRBD1 (5 bases). The V gene's germline CDR1 is KGHSH and CDR2 LQKENI. Trimming removed 3 bases at V and 3 bases at J, with 14 bases between. The CDR3 has 15 residues. The CDR3 nucleotides are TGTGCCAGCTCACCCTATCAGCGGGGGGACACTGAAGCTTTCTTT. Translating it yields CASSPYQRGDTEAFF.

V is TRBV7-2 and J is TRBJ2-7; 9 bases agree with TRBD2. V lost 5 bases, J lost 7 bases, and 12 bases stayed unmatched. The CDR3 totals 15 residues. In germline, CDR1 is SGHTA, CDR2 FQGNSA. In DNA form, the CDR3 reads TGTGCCAGCAGCGGTGAAGTAGCGGGAGTGGGGGAGCAGTACTTC. Amino acids: CASSGEVAGVGEQYF. Full variable domain (missing parts from reference TRBV7-2 and TRBJ2-7): GAGVSQSPSNKVTEKGKDVELRCDPISGHTALYWYRQSLGQGLEFLIYFQGNSAPDKSGLPSDRFSAERTGGSVSTLTIQRTQQEDSAVYLCASSGEVAGVGEQYFGPGTRLTVT.

DNA for the CDR3: TGTGCCAGCAGTGGCCGGGCGGACCCAAGGAGCTCCTACGAGCAGTACTTC. Its translation is CASSGRADPRSSYEQYF. The J gene is TRBJ2-7, the V gene TRBV28; unclear D gene. V lost 5 bases to trimming and J lost 0 bases, with 20 bases between them. Germline V gene lookup returns CDR1 MDHEN and CDR2 SYDVKM. The CDR3 totals 17 residues.

J is TRBJ2-2 and V is TRBV10-1, with 11 bases that match TRBD2. Germline V gives CDR1 WNHNN, CDR2 SYGVQD (reference sequence). The CDR3 extends over 17 amino acids. With 6 bases clipped from V and 0 bases from J, the junction kept 6 bases outside the gene matches. As DNA, the CDR3 is TGCGCCAGCAGCCCTACTAGCGGGGGTTCGAACACCGGGGAGCTGTTTTTT. Its protein product is CASSPTSGGSNTGELFF.

This clone was detected once. The chain is built from TRBV10-3 and TRBJ2-7, with TRBD1 matching over 7 bases. V lost 6 bases to trimming and J lost 0 bases; unmatched junction nucleotides: 5. The CDR3 loop spans 14 amino acids. Germline V gives CDR1 ENHRY, CDR2 SYGVKD. Here the CDR3 reads CAIRGTASSYEQYF. For the CDR3, the DNA is TGTGCCATCAGGGGGACAGCCAGCTCCTACGAGCAGTACTTC.

Written as DNA, the CDR3 is TGTGCCAGCTCACCGGACAGGACATATGGCTACACCTTC. Translating it yields CASSPDRTYGYTF. This chain joins TRBV18 and TRBJ1-2, with 7 bases aligning to TRBD1. Germline V CDR1 and CDR2: KGHSH, LQKENI. This CDR3 region has 13 residues. The V segment lost 3 bases and the J segment 5 bases; nucleotides outside the gene matches: 3. The variable domain in full, with the rest retrieved from reference TRBV18 and TRBJ1-2, is NAGVMQNPRHLVRRRGQEARLRCSPMKGHSHVYWYRQLPEEGLKFMVYLQKENIIDESGMPKERFSAEFPKEGPSILRIQQVVRGDSAAYFCASSPDRTYGYTFGSGTRLTVV.

The chain employs TRBV11-3 and TRBJ2-3; weak D call: TRBD2 (6 bases). V was pared by 0 bases and J by 3 bases, with 16 bases between. This CDR3 is built from 17 residues. The germline V gene encodes CDR1 SGHNT and CDR2 YENEEA. This chain's CDR3 is CASSLDLSTRGTDTQYF. CDR3 in DNA: TGTGCCAGCAGCTTAGATCTGTCGACTAGGGGAACAGATACGCAGTATTTT.

CDR3 bases: TGTGCCAGCAGCTTAGCGGCCGGGTTTAGCAATCAGCCCCAGCATTTT. Translated, it gives CASSLAAGFSNQPQHF. This rearrangement joins TRBV7-8 to TRBJ1-5; D gene ambiguous. Germline V gene sequence: CDR1 SGHVS, CDR2 FQNEAQ. The CDR3 spans 16 residues. The V end lost 0 bases, the J end lost 0 bases, and 9 bases lay between the germline ends.

The genes are TRBV5-8 and TRBJ1-6; D ambiguous. The CDR3 loop spans 12 amino acids. The germline gives CDR1 SGHTS, CDR2 YDEGEE. The V gene lost 0 bases and the J gene lost 11 bases, with 6 bases spanning the gap. CDR3 coding DNA: TGTGCCAGCAGCTTGGAGCGTCCACCCCTCCACTTT. Translating it yields CASSLERPPLHF.

V gene TRBV5-6 combines with J gene TRBJ2-7; the match to TRBD1 covers 8 bases. Germline loops: CDR1 SGHDT, CDR2 YYEEEE. V lost 6 bases to trimming and J lost 0 bases; unmatched junction nucleotides: 5. The CDR3 covers 14 residues. As DNA, the CDR3 is TGTGCCAGCAATAGACAGGGGCTCTCCTACGAGCAGTACTTC. Protein: CASNRQGLSYEQYF. Based on the CDR3 plus reference TRBV5-6 and TRBJ2-7, the full variable domain is DAGVTQSPTHLIKTRGQQVTLRCSPKSGHDTVSWYQQALGQGPQFIFQYYEEEERQRGNFPDRFSGHQFPNYSSELNVNALLLGDSALYLCASNRQGLSYEQYFGPGTRLTVT.

The chain employs TRBV7-9 and TRBJ1-4, with D perhaps TRBD1 (5 bases). Germline loops: CDR1 SEHNR, CDR2 FQNEAQ (reference sequence). Trimming took 4 bases from V and 3 from J, leaving 12 bases between them. The CDR3 is made up of 15 amino acids. The CDR3 bases are TGTGCCAGCAGCTCCCAGGGATTCCCTAATGAAAAACTGTTTTTT. Amino acid sequence: CASSSQGFPNEKLFF.

Of note for this clone: Germline is not matched at one junction end, which may reflect a read error. The rearrangement uses TRBV27 and TRBJ1-4; a possible D gene is TRBD1 (6 bases). CDR3 length equals 14 residues. Germline CDR1 is MNHEY and CDR2 is SMNVEV (reference sequence). The CDR3, as DNA: TGTGCCAGCAGTTCCAGGGTGGGGGCAGAAAGACTGTTTTTT. Its translation: CASSSRVGAERLFF.

The rearrangement joins TRBV7-8 to TRBJ1-1; D perhaps matches TRBD1 (5 bases). Between the trimmed V and J ends, which lost 5 bases and 0 bases, there was a span of 13 bases. Germline lookup yields CDR1 SGHVS and CDR2 FQNEAQ. This CDR3 spans 15 amino acids. The CDR3 is CASSRVAGLNTEAFF. CDR3 in DNA: TGTGCCAGCAGCCGAGTGGCAGGGCTGAACACTGAAGCTTTCTTT.